A selection of T cell receptor beta chains follows, all from one sample in a study of OX40 agonist ivuxolimab in advanced cancers. TCRdb's table, derived via immunoSEQ multiplex PCR, lists solely in-frame clones and lacks some. The sample records 98,000 or so clones, roughly nine tenths being singletons. This sample comprised CD4+ or CD8+ T cells sorted from blood, obtained in a trial of the OX40 agonist ivuxolimab. The source of these receptors is an adult with an advanced solid tumor such as melanoma, head and neck, liver or kidney cancer. Both conserved end residues are part of each CDR3. The D gene is left open where the match is weak. Where a row states a size, it is once, few, many or the class of an expanded clone; other rows omit it.

cdr3_nt cdr3_aa clone_size j_call d_call v_call
TGTGCCATCAGTGAAACGGATGCCAACACCGGGGAGCTGTTTTTT CAISETDANTGELFF . TRBJ2-2 . TRBV10-3
TGTGCCAGCAGCCCGGGACATTCGAACACTGAAGCTTTCTTT CASSPGHSNTEAFF . TRBJ1-1 . TRBV7-2
TGTGCCAGCAGCCAGGACGGGAACACTGAAGCTTTCTTT CASSQDGNTEAFF . TRBJ1-1 . TRBV25-1
TGTGCCAGCAGCTTAAACTCCTGGGGAGATGAGCAGTTCTTC CASSLNSWGDEQFF . TRBJ2-1 . TRBV7-3
TGTGCCAGCAGTGAAACAGGGATGAACACTGAAGCTTTCTTT CASSETGMNTEAFF . TRBJ1-1 . TRBV2
TGTGCCAGCAGCTTAGACATGACAGGCTATTATGGCTACACCTTC CASSLDMTGYYGYTF . TRBJ1-2 . TRBV7-2
TGTGCCAGCAGCTTAGGTCCAGGCCCCTACGAGCAGTACTTC CASSLGPGPYEQYF . TRBJ2-7 . TRBV11-2
TGTGCCAGCACCGATGGCAATGAGCAGTTCTTC CASTDGNEQFF . TRBJ2-1 . TRBV28
TGCGCCAGCAGCTCAGGGTCGGCGAACACTGAAGCTTTCTTT CASSSGSANTEAFF . TRBJ1-1 . TRBV5-1
TGTGCCAGCAGTCCTCAGGGACAGGGGACGGGAAGGGACACTGAAGCTTTCTTT CASSPQGQGTGRDTEAFF . TRBJ1-1 TRBD1 TRBV28
TGTGCCAGCAGCTTAAGAATGTTGAACACTGAAGCTTTCTTT CASSLRMLNTEAFF once TRBJ1-1 . TRBV7-2
TGTGCCATCAGTGAGAAGGGCGGGAGTGTATCCTACAATGAGCAGTTCTTC CAISEKGGSVSYNEQFF once TRBJ2-1 TRBD2 TRBV10-3
TGTGCCAGCAGCGTGTCACAGGGGTCCCATGAAAAACTGTTTTTT CASSVSQGSHEKLFF . TRBJ1-4 TRBD1 TRBV5-6
TGCGCCAGCAGCTTGGCACAGAACACTGAAGCTTTCTTT CASSLAQNTEAFF . TRBJ1-1 . TRBV5-1
TGCGCCAGCGCCCTTGAGGGAGTCACAGATACGCAGTATTTT CASALEGVTDTQYF . TRBJ2-3 . TRBV5-1
TGTGCCAGCAGTTCCCCTACTTCGGGGTCGACAGATACGCAGTATTTT CASSSPTSGSTDTQYF . TRBJ2-3 . TRBV28
TGTGCCAGCAGCCAACGAGGCGGGAGCTCCTACAATGAGCAGTTCTTC CASSQRGGSSYNEQFF . TRBJ2-1 TRBD2 TRBV14
TGTGCCAGCAGCTTAATTCCCTTATATGGCTACACCTTC CASSLIPLYGYTF . TRBJ1-2 . TRBV7-2
TGTGCCAGCAGTTCCCGACGGGAGATCGAAGCTTTCTTT CASSSRREIEAFF . TRBJ1-1 . TRBV6-6
TGTGCCAGCAGCTTAGGGCCGGAACAGGCTTTCTTT CASSLGPEQAFF . TRBJ1-1 . TRBV11-2
TGTGCCAGCAGCTTAGCCGTATTAGCGGGGCAGTTCTTC CASSLAVLAGQFF once TRBJ2-1 TRBD2 TRBV7-9
TGTGCCAGCAGTTACTCCCAGGTTAGCACAGATACGCAGTATTTT CASSYSQVSTDTQYF . TRBJ2-3 . TRBV6-5
TGTGCCAGTACTCGGGACGGTTACACTGAAGCTTTCTTT CASTRDGYTEAFF few TRBJ1-1 . TRBV19
TGTGCCAGCAGCCGGACAGGGGAAAACTCACCCCTCCACTTT CASSRTGENSPLHF . TRBJ1-6 TRBD1 TRBV6-5
TGTGCCAGCAGCCCTTGGATTGGGGAGCTGTTTTTT CASSPWIGELFF . TRBJ2-2 . TRBV11-2
TGTGCCAGCAGTGGGGGCGGGAGACGGTCGGGAGAGACCCAGTACTTC CASSGGGRRSGETQYF . TRBJ2-5 TRBD2 TRBV2
TGCGCCAGCAGCTTGGCCGGGGACCCCCTTACGAGCGAGCAGTACTTC CASSLAGDPLTSEQYF . TRBJ2-7 . TRBV5-1
TGTGCCAGCAGCTTAATACCCGAAAAACTGTTTTTT CASSLIPEKLFF . TRBJ1-4 . TRBV7-9
TGTGCCAGCAGCTTCCGGACTAGCGGGAGGGCCCGGAATGAGCAGTTCTTC CASSFRTSGRARNEQFF . TRBJ2-1 TRBD2 TRBV7-2
TGTGCCAGCAGCCGACAGGTAATAGGCTACACCTTC CASSRQVIGYTF . TRBJ1-2 . TRBV6-1
TGCAGCCACGGGGGGAGAGCCGCCACAGATACGCAGTATTTT CSHGGRAATDTQYF . TRBJ2-3 TRBD2 TRBV29-1
TGCACCAGCAGCCAAGAGCTGAGGGCTCGGCAGGATGAGCAGTTCTTC CTSSQELRARQDEQFF . TRBJ2-1 . TRBV1
TGTGCCAGCAGCTCCCTTGGACAGGGGCAAAATGAAAAACTGTTTTTT CASSSLGQGQNEKLFF . TRBJ1-4 TRBD1 TRBV9